This TCR beta chain appears in the sequencing data of a study of Graves' ophthalmopathy and Graves' hyperthyroidism. The study amplified TCR beta CDR3 regions using RNA transcripts. Second-round multiplex PCR came after first-round RT-PCR with HTBI primers. TCRdb re-analysed the multiplex PCR reads in MiXCR, keeping a single row per CDR3 protein. The sample has roughly 400,000 distinct CDR3 sequences; roughly 18% are singletons. The CDR3 extends over 15 amino acids. Germline CDR1 and CDR2: SGHRS and YFSETQ. The germline V and J ends were trimmed by 0 bases and 6 bases, with 16 bases remaining between them. Moderate-to-severe activity, CAS ≥3, NOSPECS ≥4 and a duration under 3 months were seen in donors with ophthalmopathy. The study, taken as a whole, reports: The model's ophthalmopathy progression predictions had roughly 71% sensitivity and 72.22% specificity. The majority of expanded thyroid clonotypes above 0.001 frequency also occurred in blood. A model built from 13 signatures distinguished ophthalmopathy from stable hyperthyroidism with approximately 90% sensitivity and about 84% specificity.

This clonotype occurred many times. Its target is not known. The V and J genes are TRBV5-1 and TRBJ2-7, with a tentative D call TRBD1 (6 bases). The sample comprised peripheral blood. The TCR comes from a woman between 18 and 29 years old with Graves' ophthalmopathy. As DNA, the CDR3 is TGCGCCAGCAGCTTGGCCCGGGTCCTGGGGGCCGAGCAGTACTTC. Amino acid sequence: CASSLARVLGAEQYF.